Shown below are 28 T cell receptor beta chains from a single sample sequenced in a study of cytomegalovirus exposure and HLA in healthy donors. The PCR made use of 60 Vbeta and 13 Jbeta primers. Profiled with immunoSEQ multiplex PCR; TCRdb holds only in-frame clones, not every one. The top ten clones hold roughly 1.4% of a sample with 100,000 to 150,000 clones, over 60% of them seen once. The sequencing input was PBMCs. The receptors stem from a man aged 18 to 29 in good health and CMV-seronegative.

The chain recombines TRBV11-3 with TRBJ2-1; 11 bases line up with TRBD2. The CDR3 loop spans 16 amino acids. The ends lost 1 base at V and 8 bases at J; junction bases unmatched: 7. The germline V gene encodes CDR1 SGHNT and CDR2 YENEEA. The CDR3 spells CASSLGGTSGPYEQFF. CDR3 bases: TGTGCCAGCAGCTTAGGGGGGACTAGCGGACCATATGAGCAGTTCTTC.

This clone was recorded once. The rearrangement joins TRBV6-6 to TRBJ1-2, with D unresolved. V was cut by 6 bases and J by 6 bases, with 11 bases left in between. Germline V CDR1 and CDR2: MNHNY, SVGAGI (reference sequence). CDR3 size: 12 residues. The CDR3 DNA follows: TGTGCCAGCAGCCGAATCGGGAATGGCTACACCTTC. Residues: CASSRIGNGYTF.

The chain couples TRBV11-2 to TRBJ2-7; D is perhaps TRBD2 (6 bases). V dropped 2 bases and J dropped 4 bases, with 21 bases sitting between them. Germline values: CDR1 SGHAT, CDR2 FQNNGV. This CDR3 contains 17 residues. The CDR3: CASSLSGVRDPPYEQYF. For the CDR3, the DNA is TGTGCCAGCAGCTTAAGTGGTGTGCGGGATCCCCCTTACGAGCAGTACTTC.

The chain's CDR3 is CACGHSGANVLTF. The CDR3 DNA sequence: TGTGCCTGCGGACACTCTGGGGCCAACGTCCTGACTTTC. The chain joins TRBV30 to TRBJ2-6; D possibly corresponds to TRBD1 (5 bases). The germline V gene encodes CDR1 GTSNPN and CDR2 SVGIG (reference sequence). The CDR3 loop spans 13 amino acids. Trimming shortened V by 6 bases and J by 0 bases, and 6 bases separated the two germline ends.

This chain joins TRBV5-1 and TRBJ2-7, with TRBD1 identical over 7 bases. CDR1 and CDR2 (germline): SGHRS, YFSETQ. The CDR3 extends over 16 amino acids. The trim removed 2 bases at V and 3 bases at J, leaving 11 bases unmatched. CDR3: CASSLKSAGGVYEQYF. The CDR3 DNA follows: TGCGCCAGCAGCTTAAAAAGCGCAGGGGGAGTCTACGAGCAGTACTTC.

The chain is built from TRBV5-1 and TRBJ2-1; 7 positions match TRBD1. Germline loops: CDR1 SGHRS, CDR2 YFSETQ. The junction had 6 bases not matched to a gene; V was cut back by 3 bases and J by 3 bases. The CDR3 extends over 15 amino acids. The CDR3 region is CASSSQGENYNEQFF. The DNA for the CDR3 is TGCGCCAGCAGCTCTCAGGGGGAGAACTACAATGAGCAGTTCTTC.

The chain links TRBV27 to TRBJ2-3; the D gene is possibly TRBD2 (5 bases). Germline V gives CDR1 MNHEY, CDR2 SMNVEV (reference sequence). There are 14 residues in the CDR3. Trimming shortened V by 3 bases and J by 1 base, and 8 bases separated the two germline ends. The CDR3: CASSFFGGTDTQYF. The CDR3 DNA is TGTGCCAGCAGTTTTTTCGGGGGCACAGATACGCAGTATTTT.

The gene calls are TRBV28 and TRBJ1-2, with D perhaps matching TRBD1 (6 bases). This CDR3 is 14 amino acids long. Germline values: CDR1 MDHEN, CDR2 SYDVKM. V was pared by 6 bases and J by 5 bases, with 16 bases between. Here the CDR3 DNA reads TGTGCCAGCAGGAGGGACATCGGGGGGTATGGCTACACCTTC. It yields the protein CASRRDIGGYGYTF.

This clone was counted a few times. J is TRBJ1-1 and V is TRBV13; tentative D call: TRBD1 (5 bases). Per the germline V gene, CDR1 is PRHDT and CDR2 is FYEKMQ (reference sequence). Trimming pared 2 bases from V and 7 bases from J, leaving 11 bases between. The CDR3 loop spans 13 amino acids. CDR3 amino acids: CASSLKGWGEAFF. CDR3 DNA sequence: TGTGCCAGCAGCTTAAAGGGGTGGGGTGAAGCTTTCTTT. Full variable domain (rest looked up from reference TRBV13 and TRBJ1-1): AAGVIQSPRHLIKEKRETATLKCYPIPRHDTVYWYQQGPGQDPQFLISFYEKMQSDKGSIPDRFSAQQFSDYHSELNMSSLELGDSALYFCASSLKGWGEAFFGQGTRLTVV.

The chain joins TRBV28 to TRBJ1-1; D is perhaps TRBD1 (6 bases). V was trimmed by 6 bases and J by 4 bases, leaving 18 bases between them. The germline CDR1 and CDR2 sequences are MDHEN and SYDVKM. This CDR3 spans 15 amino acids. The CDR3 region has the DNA TGTGCCAGCAGGGACCTACAGGGATTAGGCACTGAAGCTTTCTTT. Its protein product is CASRDLQGLGTEAFF.

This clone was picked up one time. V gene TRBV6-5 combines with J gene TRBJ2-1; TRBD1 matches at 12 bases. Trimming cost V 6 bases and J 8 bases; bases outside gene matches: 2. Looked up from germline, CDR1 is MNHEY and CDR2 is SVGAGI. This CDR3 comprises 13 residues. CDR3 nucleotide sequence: TGTGCCAGCAGCTGGGACAGGGGGCATGAGCAGTTCTTC. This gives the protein CASSWDRGHEQFF.

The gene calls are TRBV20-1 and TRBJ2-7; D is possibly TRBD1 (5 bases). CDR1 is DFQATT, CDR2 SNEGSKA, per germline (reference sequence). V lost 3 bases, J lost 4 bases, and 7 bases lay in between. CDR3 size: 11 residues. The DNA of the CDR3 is TGCAGTGCTAGCGACAGATACGAGCAGTACTTC. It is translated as CSASDRYEQYF.

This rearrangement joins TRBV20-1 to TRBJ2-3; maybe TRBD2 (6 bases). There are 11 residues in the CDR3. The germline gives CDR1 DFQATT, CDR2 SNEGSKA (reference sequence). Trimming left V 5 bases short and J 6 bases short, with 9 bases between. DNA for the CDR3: TGCAGTGCTCCACGGGGGGATACGCAGTATTTT. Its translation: CSAPRGDTQYF.

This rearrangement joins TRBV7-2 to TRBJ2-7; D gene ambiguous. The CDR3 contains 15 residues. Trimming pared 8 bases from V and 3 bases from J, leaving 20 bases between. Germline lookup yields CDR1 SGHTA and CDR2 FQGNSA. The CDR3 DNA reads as TGTGCCAGCGCGCCATCGGTGTCGGGTTTCTACGAGCAGTACTTC. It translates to CASAPSVSGFYEQYF.

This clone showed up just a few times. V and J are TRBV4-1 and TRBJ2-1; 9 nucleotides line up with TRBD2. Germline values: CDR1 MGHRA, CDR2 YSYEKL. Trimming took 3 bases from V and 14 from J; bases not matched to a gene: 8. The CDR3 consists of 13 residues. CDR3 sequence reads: CASSHRAGGVKFF. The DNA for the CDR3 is TGCGCCAGCAGCCACAGGGCGGGGGGGGTAAAGTTCTTC.

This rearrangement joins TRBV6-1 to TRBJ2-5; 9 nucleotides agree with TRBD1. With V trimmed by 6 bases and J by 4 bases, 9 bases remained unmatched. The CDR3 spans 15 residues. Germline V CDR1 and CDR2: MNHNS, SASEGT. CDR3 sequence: CASSWDREWAETQYF. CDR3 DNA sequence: TGTGCCAGCAGCTGGGACAGGGAATGGGCAGAGACCCAGTACTTC.

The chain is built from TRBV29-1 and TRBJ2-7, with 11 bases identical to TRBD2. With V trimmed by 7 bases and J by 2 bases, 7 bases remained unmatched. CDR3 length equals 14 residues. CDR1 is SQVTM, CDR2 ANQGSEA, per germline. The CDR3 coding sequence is TGCAGCGGTACTAGCGGGAGATTTCCCTACGAGCAGTACTTC. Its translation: CSGTSGRFPYEQYF.

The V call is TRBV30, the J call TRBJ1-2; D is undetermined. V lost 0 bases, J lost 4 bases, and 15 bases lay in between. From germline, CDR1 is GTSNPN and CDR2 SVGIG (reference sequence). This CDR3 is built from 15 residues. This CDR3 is CAWSVGAGMGYGYTF. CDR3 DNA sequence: TGTGCCTGGAGTGTAGGCGCGGGCATGGGCTATGGCTACACCTTC. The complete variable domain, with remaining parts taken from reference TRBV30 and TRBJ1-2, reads SQTIHQWPATLVQPVGSPLSLECTVEGTSNPNLYWYRQAAGRGLQLLFYSVGIGQISSEVPQNLSASRPQDRQFILSSKKLLLSDSGFYLCAWSVGAGMGYGYTFGSGTRLTVV.

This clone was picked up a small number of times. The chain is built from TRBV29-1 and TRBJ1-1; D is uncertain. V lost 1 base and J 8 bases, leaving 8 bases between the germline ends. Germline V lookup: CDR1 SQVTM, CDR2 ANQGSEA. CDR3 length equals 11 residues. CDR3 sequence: CSVEGGKEAFF. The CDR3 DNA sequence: TGCAGCGTTGAAGGAGGGAAAGAAGCTTTCTTT.

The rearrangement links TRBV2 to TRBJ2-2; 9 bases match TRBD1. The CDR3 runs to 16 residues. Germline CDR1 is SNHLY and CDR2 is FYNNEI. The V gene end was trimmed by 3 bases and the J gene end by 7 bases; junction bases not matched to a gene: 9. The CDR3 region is CASSDPRDRVVGELFF. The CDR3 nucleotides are TGTGCCAGCAGTGACCCCCGGGACAGGGTTGTCGGGGAGCTGTTTTTT.

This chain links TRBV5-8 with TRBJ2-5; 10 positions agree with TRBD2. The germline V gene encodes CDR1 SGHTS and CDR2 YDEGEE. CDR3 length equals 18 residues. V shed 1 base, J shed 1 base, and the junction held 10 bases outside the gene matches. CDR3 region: CASSLLRLAGAIQETQYF. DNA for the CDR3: TGTGCCAGCAGCTTGTTACGGCTAGCGGGAGCTATCCAAGAGACCCAGTACTTC.

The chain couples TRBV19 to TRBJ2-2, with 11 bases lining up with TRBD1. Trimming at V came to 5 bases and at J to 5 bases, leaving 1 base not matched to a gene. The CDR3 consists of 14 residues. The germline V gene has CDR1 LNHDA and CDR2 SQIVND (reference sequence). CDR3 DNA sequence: TGTGCCAGTAGTCGGGACAGGGGGACCGGGGAGCTGTTTTTT. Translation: CASSRDRGTGELFF.

The CDR3 DNA reads as TGTGCCAGCAAGCGGGACCGAGAAGAGACCCAGTACTTC. Protein product: CASKRDREETQYF. The chain recombines TRBV27 with TRBJ2-5; 7 bases are a match to TRBD2. The length of the CDR3 is 13 residues. CDR1 is MNHEY, CDR2 SMNVEV, per germline (reference sequence). Trimming cost V 7 bases and J 3 bases; bases outside gene matches: 5.

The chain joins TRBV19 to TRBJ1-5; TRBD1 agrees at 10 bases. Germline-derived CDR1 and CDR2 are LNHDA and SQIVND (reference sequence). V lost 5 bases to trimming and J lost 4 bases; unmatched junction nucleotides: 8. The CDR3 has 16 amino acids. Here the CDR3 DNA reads TGTGCCAGTAGTCTAGGGGACAGGGGTTGGAATCAGCCCCAGCATTTT. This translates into CASSLGDRGWNQPQHF.

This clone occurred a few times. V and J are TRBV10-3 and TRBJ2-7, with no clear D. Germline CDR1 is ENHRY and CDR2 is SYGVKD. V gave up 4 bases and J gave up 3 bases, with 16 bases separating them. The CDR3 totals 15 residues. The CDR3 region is CAISVGSGSHYEQYF. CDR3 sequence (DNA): TGTGCCATCAGTGTAGGTTCGGGTAGCCACTACGAGCAGTACTTC.

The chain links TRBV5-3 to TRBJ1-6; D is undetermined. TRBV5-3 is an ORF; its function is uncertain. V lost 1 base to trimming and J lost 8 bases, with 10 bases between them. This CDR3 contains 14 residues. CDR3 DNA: TGTGCCAGAAGCTTGTTGGTTACTGATTCACCCCTCCACTTT. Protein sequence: CARSLLVTDSPLHF.

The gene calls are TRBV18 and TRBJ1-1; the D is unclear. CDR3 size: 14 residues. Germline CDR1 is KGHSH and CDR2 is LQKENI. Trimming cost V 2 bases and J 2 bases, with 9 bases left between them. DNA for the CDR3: TGTGCCAGCTCACCAAAAAACAGTAACACTGAAGCTTTCTTT. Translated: CASSPKNSNTEAFF.

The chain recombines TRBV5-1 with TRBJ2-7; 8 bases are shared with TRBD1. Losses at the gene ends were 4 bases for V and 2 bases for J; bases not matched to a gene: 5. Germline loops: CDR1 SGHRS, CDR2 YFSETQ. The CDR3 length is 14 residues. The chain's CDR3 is CASSPRTGTYEQYF. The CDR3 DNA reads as TGCGCCAGCAGCCCACGGACAGGGACCTACGAGCAGTACTTC.